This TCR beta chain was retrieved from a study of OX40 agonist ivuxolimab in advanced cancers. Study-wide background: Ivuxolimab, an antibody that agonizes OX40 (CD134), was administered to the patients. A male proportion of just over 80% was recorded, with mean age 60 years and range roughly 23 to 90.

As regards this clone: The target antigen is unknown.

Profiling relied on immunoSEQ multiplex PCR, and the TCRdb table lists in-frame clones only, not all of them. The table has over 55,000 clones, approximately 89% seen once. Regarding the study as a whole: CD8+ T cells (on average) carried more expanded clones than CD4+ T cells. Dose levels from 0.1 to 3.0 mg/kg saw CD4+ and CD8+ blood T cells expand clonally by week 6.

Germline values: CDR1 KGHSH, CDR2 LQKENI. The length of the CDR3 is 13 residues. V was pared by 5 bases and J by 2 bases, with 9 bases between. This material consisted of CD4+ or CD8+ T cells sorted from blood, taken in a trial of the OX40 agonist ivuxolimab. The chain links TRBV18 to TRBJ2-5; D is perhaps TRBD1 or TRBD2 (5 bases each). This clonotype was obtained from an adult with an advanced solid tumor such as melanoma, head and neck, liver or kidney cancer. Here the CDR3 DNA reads TGTGCCAGCTCAGAGGGACGGCAAGAGACCCAGTACTTC. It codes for CASSEGRQETQYF.